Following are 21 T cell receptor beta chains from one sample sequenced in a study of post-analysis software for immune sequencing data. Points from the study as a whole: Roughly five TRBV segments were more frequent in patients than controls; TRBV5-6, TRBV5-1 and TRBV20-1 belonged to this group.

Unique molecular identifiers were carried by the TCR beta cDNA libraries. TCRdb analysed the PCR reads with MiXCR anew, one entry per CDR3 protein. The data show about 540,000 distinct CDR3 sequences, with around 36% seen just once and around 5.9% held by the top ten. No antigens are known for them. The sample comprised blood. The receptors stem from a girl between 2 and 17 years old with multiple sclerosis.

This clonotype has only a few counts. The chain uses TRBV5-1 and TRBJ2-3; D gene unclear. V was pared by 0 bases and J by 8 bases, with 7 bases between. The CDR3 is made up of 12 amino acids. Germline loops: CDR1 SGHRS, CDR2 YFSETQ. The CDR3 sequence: CASSLAQSTQYF. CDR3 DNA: TGCGCCAGCAGCTTGGCTCAGAGTACGCAGTATTTT. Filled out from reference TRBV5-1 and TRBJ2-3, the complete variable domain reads KAGVTQTPRYLIKTRGQQVTLSCSPISGHRSVSWYQQTPGQGLQFLFEYFSETQRNKGNFPGRFSGRQFSNSRSEMNVSTLELGDSALYLCASSLAQSTQYFGPGTRLTVL.

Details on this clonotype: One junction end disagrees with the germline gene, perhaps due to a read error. This CDR3 reads CSATDRADNGNTF. In nucleotides, the CDR3 is TGCAGTGCTACGGACAGGGCAGACAATGGCAACACCTTC. The J gene is TRBJ1-2, the V gene TRBV20-1; 8 bases fit TRBD1. This CDR3 region has 13 residues. Germline CDR1 reads DFQATT; CDR2 reads SNEGSKA (reference sequence).

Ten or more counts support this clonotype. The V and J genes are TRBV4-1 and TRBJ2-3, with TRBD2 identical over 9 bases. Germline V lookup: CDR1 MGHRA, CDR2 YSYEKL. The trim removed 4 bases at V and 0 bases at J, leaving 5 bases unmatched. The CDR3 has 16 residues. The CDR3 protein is CASSRESGGSTDTQYF. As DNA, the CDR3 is TGCGCCAGCAGCCGAGAGAGCGGGGGGAGCACAGATACGCAGTATTTT.

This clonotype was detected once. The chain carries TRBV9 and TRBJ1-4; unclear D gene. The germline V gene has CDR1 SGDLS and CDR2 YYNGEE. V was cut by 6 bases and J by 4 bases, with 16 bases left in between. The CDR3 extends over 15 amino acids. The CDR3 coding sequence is TGTGCCAGCAATGTTGGAGGGTCCGGTAATGAAAAACTGTTTTTT. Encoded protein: CASNVGGSGNEKLFF.

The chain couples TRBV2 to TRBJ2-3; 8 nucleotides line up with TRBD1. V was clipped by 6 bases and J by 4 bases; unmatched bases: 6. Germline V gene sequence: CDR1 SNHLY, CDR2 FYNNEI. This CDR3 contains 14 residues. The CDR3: CASRDQGAPDTQYF. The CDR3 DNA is TGTGCCAGCAGGGATCAGGGGGCGCCAGATACGCAGTATTTT.

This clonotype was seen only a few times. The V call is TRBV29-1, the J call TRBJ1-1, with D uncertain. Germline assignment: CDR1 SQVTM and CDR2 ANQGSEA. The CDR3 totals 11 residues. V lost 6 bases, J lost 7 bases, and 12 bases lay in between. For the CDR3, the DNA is TGCAGCGTCCTCGCCGGGGTTGAAGCTTTCTTT. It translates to CSVLAGVEAFF. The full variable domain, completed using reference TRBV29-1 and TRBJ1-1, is SAVISQKPSRDICQRGTSLTIQCQVDSQVTMMFWYRQQPGQSLTLIATANQGSEATYESGFVIDKFPISRPNLTFSTLTVSNMSPEDSSIYLCSVLAGVEAFFGQGTRLTVV.

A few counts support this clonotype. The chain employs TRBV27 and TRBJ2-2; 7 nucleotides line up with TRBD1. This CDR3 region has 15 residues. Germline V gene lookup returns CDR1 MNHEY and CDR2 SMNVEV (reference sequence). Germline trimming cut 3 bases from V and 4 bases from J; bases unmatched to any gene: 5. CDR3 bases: TGTGCCAGCAGTTTGAAAACAGGGGTCACCGGGGAGCTGTTTTTT. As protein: CASSLKTGVTGELFF.

The CDR3 DNA reads TGCGCCAGCAGCTTGATCCAAGGGTCAAGAAGAGGGGTTAAATACGAGCAGTACTTC. It encodes CASSLIQGSRRGVKYEQYF. V usage is TRBV5-1 and J usage is TRBJ2-7; D possibly matches TRBD1 or TRBD2 (5 bases each). Trimming took 1 base from V and 4 from J, leaving 27 bases between them. Germline V gene lookup returns CDR1 SGHRS and CDR2 YFSETQ. The CDR3 is made up of 19 amino acids.

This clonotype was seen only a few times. The DNA of the CDR3 is TGTGCCAGCAGCGAACAGATCTCTAACTATGGCTACACCTTC. Protein: CASSEQISNYGYTF. The chain carries TRBV6-5 and TRBJ1-2; no definite D call. The germline V gene encodes CDR1 MNHEY and CDR2 SVGAGI. The CDR3 length is 14 residues. The germline V and J ends were trimmed by 6 bases and 0 bases, with 11 bases remaining between them.

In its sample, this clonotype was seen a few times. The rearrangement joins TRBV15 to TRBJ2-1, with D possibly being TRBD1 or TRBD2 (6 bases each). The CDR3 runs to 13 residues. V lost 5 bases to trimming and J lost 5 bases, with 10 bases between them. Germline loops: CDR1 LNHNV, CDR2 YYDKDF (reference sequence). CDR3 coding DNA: TGTGCCACCAGCGGGGGGCGAAACAATGAGCAGTTCTTC. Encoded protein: CATSGGRNNEQFF.

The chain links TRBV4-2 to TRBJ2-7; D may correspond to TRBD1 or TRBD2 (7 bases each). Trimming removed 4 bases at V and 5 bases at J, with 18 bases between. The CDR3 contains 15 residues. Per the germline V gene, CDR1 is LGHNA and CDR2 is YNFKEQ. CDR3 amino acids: CASSPVSGGRDEQYF. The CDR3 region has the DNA TGTGCCAGCAGCCCCGTCTCAGGGGGGAGGGACGAGCAGTACTTC.

The CDR3, as DNA: TGCGCCAGCAGCTTGGCAGGAATTGACGAGCAGTACTTC. Its protein is CASSLAGIDEQYF. The chain joins TRBV5-1 to TRBJ2-7; D gene ambiguous. V lost 0 bases and J lost 5, with 9 bases in between. The CDR3 totals 13 residues. The V gene's germline CDR1 is SGHRS and CDR2 YFSETQ.

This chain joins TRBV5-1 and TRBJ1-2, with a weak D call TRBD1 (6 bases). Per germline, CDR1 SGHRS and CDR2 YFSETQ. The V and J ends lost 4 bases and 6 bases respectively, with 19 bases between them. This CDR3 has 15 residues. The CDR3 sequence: CASSPDGGQENGYTF. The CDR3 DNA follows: TGCGCCAGCAGCCCAGACGGGGGGCAGGAGAATGGCTACACCTTC.

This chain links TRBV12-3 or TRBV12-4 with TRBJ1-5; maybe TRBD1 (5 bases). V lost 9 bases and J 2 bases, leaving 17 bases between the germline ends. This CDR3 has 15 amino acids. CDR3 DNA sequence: TGTGCCAGTTCGACAGTGATGATGGGCAATCAGCCCCAGCATTTT. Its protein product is CASSTVMMGNQPQHF.

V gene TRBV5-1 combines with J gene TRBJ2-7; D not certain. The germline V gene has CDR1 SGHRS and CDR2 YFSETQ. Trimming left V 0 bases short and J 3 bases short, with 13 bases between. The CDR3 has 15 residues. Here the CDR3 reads CASSLAAKVDYEQYF. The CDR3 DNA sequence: TGCGCCAGCAGCTTGGCCGCGAAAGTTGACTACGAGCAGTACTTC.

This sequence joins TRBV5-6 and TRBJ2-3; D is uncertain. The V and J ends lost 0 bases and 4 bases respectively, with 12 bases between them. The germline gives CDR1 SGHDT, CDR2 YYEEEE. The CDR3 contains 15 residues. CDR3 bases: TGTGCCAGCAGCTTGGTCGATCGCCCCCCAGATACGCAGTATTTT. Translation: CASSLVDRPPDTQYF.

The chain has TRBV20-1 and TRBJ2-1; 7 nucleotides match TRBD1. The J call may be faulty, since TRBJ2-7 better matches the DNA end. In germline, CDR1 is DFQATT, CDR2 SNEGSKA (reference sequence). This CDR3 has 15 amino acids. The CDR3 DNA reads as TGCAGTGCTAGCCCAAACAGGGGTTCCTACAATGAGCAGTACTTC. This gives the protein CSASPNRGSYNEQYF.

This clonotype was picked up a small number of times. The CDR3 loop is CSARKAGELFF. CDR3 sequence (DNA): TGCAGTGCTAGAAAGGCCGGGGAGCTGTTTTTT. This rearrangement joins TRBV20-1 to TRBJ2-2; D uncertain. V was pared by 2 bases and J by 6 bases, with 4 bases between. This CDR3 is 11 amino acids long. Germline V gene sequence: CDR1 DFQATT, CDR2 SNEGSKA (reference sequence).

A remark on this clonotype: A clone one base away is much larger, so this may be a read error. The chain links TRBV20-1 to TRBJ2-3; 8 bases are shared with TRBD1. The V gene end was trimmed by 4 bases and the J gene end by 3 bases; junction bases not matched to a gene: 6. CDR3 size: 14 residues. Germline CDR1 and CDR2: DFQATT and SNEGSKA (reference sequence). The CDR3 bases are TGCAGTGCTACGGACAGGGCCGGAACAGATACGCAGTATTTT. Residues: CSATDRAGTDTQYF.

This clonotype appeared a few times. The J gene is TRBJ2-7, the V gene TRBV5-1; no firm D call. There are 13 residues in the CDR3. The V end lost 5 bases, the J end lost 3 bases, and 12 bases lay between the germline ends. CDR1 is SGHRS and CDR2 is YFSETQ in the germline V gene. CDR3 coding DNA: TGCGCCAGCAGGCCGGAAGGAAGCTACGAGCAGTACTTC. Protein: CASRPEGSYEQYF. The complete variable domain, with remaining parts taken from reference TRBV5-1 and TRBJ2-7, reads KAGVTQTPRYLIKTRGQQVTLSCSPISGHRSVSWYQQTPGQGLQFLFEYFSETQRNKGNFPGRFSGRQFSNSRSEMNVSTLELGDSALYLCASRPEGSYEQYFGPGTRLTVT.

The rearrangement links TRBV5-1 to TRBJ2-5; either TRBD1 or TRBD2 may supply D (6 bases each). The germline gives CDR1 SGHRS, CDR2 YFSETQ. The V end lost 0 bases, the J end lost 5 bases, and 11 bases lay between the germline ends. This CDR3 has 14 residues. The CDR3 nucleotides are TGCGCCAGCAGCTTGGAGGGGGGTGAGGAGACCCAGTACTTC. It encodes CASSLEGGEETQYF.